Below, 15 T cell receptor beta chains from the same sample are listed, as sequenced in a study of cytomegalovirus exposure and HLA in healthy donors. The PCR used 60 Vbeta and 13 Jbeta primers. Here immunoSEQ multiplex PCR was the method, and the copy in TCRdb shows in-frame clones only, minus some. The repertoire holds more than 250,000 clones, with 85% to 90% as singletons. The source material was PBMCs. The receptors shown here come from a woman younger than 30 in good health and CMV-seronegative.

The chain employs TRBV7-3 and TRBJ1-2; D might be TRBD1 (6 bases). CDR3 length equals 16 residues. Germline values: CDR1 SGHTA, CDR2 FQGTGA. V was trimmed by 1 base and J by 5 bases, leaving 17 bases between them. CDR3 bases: TGTGCCAGCAGCTTAATGGGGGCAGGGACCCTTTATGGCTACACCTTC. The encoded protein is CASSLMGAGTLYGYTF.

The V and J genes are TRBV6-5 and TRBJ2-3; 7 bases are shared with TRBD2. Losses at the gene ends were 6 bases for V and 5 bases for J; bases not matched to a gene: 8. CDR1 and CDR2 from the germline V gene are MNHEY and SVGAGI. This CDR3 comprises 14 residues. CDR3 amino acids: CASSMTSPRDTQYF. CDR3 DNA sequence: TGTGCCAGCAGCATGACTAGCCCTCGAGATACGCAGTATTTT.

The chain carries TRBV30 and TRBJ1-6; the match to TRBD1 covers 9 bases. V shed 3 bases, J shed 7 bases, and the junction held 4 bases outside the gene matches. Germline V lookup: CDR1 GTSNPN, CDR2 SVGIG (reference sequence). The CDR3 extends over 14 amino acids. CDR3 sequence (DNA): TGTGCCTGGAGAACCGGGACAGGGAATTCACCCCTCCACTTT. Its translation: CAWRTGTGNSPLHF.

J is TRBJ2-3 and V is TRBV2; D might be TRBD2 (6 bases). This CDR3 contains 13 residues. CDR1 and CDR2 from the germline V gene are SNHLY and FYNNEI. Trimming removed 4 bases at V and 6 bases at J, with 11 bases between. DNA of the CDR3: TGTGCCAGCAGTGTAGATCGGGAGGATACGCAGTATTTT. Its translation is CASSVDREDTQYF.

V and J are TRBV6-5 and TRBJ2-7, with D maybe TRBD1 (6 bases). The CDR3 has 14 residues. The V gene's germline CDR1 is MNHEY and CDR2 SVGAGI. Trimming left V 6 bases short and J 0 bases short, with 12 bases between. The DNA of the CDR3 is TGTGCCAGCAGACAGGACAGAAACTCCTACGAGCAGTACTTC. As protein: CASRQDRNSYEQYF.

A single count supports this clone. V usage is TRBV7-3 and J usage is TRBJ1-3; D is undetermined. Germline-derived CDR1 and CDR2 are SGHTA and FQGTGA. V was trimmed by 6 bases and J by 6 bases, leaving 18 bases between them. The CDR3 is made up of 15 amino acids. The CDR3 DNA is TGTGCCAGCAGTATTAAGTGGGTGAGGCTAAACACCATATATTTT. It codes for CASSIKWVRLNTIYF.

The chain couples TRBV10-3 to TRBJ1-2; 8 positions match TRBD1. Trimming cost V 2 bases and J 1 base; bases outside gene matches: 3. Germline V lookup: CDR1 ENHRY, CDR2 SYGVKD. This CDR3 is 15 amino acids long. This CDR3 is CAISEGQGINYGYTF. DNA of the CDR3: TGTGCCATCAGTGAGGGACAGGGAATTAACTATGGCTACACCTTC.

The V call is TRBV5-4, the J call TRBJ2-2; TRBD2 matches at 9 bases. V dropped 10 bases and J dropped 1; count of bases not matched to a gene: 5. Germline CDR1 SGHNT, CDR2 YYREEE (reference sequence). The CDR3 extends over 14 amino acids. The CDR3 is CALSRGGNTGELFF. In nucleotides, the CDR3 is TGTGCCCTATCGCGGGGGGGGAACACCGGGGAGCTGTTTTTT.

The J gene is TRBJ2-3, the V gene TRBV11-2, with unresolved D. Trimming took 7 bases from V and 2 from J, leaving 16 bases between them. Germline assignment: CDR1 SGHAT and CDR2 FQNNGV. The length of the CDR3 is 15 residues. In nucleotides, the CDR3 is TGTGCCAGCAAACCGGAGCCCATCTACACAGATACGCAGTATTTT. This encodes CASKPEPIYTDTQYF.

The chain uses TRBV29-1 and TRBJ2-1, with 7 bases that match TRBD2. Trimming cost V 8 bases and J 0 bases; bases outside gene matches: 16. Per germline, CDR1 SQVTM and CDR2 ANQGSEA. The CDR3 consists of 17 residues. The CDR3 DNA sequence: TGCAGCCTGGGGGGGGAGGGCGTCCACAGCTCCTACAATGAGCAGTTCTTC. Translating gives CSLGGEGVHSSYNEQFF.

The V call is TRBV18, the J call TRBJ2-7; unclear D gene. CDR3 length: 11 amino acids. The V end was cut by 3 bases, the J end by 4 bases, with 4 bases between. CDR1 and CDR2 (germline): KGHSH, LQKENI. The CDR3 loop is CASSPEYEQYF. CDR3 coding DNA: TGTGCCAGCTCACCTGAGTACGAGCAGTACTTC.

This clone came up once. CDR3 bases: TGTGCCAGCAGTGGCAGCAGGGGGTGGTACGAGCAGTACTTC. Residues: CASSGSRGWYEQYF. The chain joins TRBV25-1 to TRBJ2-7; TRBD1 aligns across 7 bases. Per germline, CDR1 MGHDK and CDR2 SYGVNS. With V trimmed by 4 bases and J by 4 bases, 7 bases remained unmatched. The CDR3 runs 14 residues.

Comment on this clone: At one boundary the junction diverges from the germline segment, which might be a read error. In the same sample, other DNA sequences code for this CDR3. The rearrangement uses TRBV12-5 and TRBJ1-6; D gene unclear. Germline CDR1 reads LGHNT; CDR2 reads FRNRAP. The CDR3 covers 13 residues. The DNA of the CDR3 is TGTGCTAGTGGTTTGGACGGGAATTCCCCCCTCCACTTT. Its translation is CASGLDGNSPLHF.

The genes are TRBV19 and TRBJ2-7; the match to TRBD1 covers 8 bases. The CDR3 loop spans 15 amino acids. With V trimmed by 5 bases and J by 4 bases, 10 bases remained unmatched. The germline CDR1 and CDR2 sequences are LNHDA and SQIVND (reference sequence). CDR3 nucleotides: TGTGCCAGTAGTTTAGGACAGGGAGAGGGGTACGAGCAGTACTTC. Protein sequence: CASSLGQGEGYEQYF. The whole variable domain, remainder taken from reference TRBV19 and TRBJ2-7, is DGGITQSPKYLFRKEGQNVTLSCEQNLNHDAMYWYRQDPGQGLRLIYYSQIVNDFQKGDIAEGYSVSREKKESFPLTVTSAQKNPTAFYLCASSLGQGEGYEQYFGPGTRLTVT.

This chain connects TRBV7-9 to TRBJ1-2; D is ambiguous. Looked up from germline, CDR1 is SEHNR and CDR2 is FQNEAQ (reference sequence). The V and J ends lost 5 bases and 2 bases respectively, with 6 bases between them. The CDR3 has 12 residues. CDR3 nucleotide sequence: TGTGCCAGCAGCACGGGGAACTATGGCTACACCTTC. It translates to CASSTGNYGYTF.